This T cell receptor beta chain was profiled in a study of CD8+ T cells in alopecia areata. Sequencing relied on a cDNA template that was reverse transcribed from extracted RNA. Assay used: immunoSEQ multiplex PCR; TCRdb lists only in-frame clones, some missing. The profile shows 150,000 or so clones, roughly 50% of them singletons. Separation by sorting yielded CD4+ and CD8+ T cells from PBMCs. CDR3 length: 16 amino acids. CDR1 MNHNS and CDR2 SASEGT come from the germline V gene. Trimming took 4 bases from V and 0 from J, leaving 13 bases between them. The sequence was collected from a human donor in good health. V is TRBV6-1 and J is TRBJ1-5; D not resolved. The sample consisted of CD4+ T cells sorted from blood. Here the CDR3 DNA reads TGTGCCAGCAGTGCAGACCGATCGAGTAGCAATCAGCCCCAGCATTTT. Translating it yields CASSADRSSSNQPQHF.